Each of the 8 T cell receptor beta chains below was sequenced from the same sample in a study of blood T cell repertoires in COVID-19. Assay: immunoSEQ multiplex PCR; the TCRdb copy retains only in-frame clones and omits some. The data hold around 220,000 clones, with 70% to 90% observed a single time. Source material: PBMCs or T cells enriched from blood (not recorded which). The source of these receptors is a woman aged 50 to 60 with acute COVID-19.

This chain joins TRBV7-2 and TRBJ2-3; D ambiguous. V was cut by 5 bases and J by 4 bases, with 7 bases left in between. The germline V gene encodes CDR1 SGHTA and CDR2 FQGNSA. The CDR3 sequence is 12 residues long. This chain's CDR3 is CASSPLSDTQYF. In nucleotides, the CDR3 is TGTGCCAGCAGCCCCCTGTCAGATACGCAGTATTTT.

The V and J genes are TRBV10-1 and TRBJ1-5; D call uncertain. V was trimmed by 9 bases and J by 2 bases, leaving 11 bases between them. From germline, CDR1 is WNHNN and CDR2 SYGVQD (reference sequence). The CDR3 spans 13 residues. CDR3 loop: CARVRVGNQPQHF. CDR3 sequence (DNA): TGCGCCAGAGTTCGAGTAGGCAATCAGCCCCAGCATTTT.

J is TRBJ2-2 and V is TRBV27; 7 bases match TRBD2. V shed 3 bases, J shed 7 bases, and the junction held 5 bases outside the gene matches. CDR3 size: 14 residues. CDR1 and CDR2 from the germline V gene are MNHEY and SMNVEV (reference sequence). The CDR3 sequence is CASSFGLEYGELFF. CDR3 nucleotides: TGTGCCAGCAGTTTCGGACTAGAATACGGGGAGCTGTTTTTT.

V gene TRBV28 combines with J gene TRBJ1-1; D remains ambiguous. The CDR3 contains 13 residues. The V and J ends lost 6 bases and 1 base respectively, with 9 bases between them. The germline V gene has CDR1 MDHEN and CDR2 SYDVKM. In DNA form, the CDR3 reads TGTGCCAGCAGGGCCTCAGGGAACACTGAAGCTTTCTTT. It codes for CASRASGNTEAFF.

The V call is TRBV11-1, the J call TRBJ2-2; 12 nucleotides align to TRBD2. CDR1 is SGHAT and CDR2 is FQDESV in the germline V gene (reference sequence). Trimming cost V 2 bases and J 4 bases; bases outside gene matches: 2. The CDR3 covers 16 residues. The CDR3 region has the DNA TGTGCCAGCAGCTTACGGACTAGCGGGACCACCGGGGAGCTGTTTTTT. This translates into CASSLRTSGTTGELFF.

The chain combines TRBV4-1 with TRBJ2-7; a weak D match, TRBD2 (6 bases). This CDR3 spans 16 amino acids. Looked up from germline, CDR1 is MGHRA and CDR2 is YSYEKL. The ends were cut back, 0 bases at V and 1 base at J, with 13 bases in the middle. The CDR3 nucleotides read TGCGCCAGCAGCCAAGATGTCGGGAGTGGGTCCTACGAGCAGTACTTC. The encoded protein is CASSQDVGSGSYEQYF.

This chain uses TRBV29-1 with TRBJ2-7, with a possible D match to TRBD1 (6 bases). Trimming removed 4 bases from V and 4 bases from J, with 8 bases in between. Germline V lookup: CDR1 SQVTM, CDR2 ANQGSEA. The CDR3 spans 11 residues. The chain's CDR3 is CSVVTGYEQYF. The CDR3 region has the DNA TGCAGCGTTGTTACAGGGTACGAGCAGTACTTC.

CDR3 DNA: TGTGCCAGTGCCATCGGTGGGACAGGGTTTTCACCCCTCCACTTT. Protein: CASAIGGTGFSPLHF. V usage is TRBV28 and J usage is TRBJ1-6; 9 nucleotides line up with TRBD1. Per germline, CDR1 MDHEN and CDR2 SYDVKM. With V trimmed by 9 bases and J by 9 bases, 12 bases remained unmatched. The CDR3 sequence is 15 residues long. Using reference TRBV28 and TRBJ1-6 for the parts outside the CDR3, the full variable domain is DVKVTQSSRYLVKRTGEKVFLECVQDMDHENMFWYRQDPGLGLRLIYFSYDVKMKEKGDIPEGYSVSREKKERFSLILESASTNQTSMYLCASAIGGTGFSPLHFGNGTRLTVT.